Given below is one T cell receptor (beta chain) in context. What it binds is unknown. The PCR had 60 Vbeta and 13 Jbeta primers. Only in-frame clones appear in the TCRdb table, and some are missing; sequencing was by immunoSEQ multiplex PCR. The sample contains about 200,000 clones, roughly 80% of which appear only once. The entry originates in a study of cytomegalovirus exposure and HLA in healthy donors. Study-wide results and limits: There were several of the most significant clusters that appeared linked to common viral pathogens in a later analysis.

The germline CDR1 and CDR2 sequences are SGDLS and YYNGEE. The V and J ends lost 4 bases and 0 bases, in that order; junction bases with no gene match: 7. The CDR3 extends over 17 amino acids. This clonotype was obtained from a man aged 25 to 40 in good health and CMV-seronegative. The V gene is TRBV9, the J gene TRBJ2-7, with TRBD2 matching over 13 bases. The material sequenced was PBMCs. The CDR3 bases are TGTGCCAGCAGCCCAGAAGGACTAGCGGGGGCCTCCTACGAGCAGTACTTC. Translated: CASSPEGLAGASYEQYF.